The 8 T cell receptor beta chains below come from one sample, sequenced in a study of brain T cells in children with intractable seizures. Time point meaning: blood from clinic visit 5 months post-surgery; TSC patient then seizure free. Some clones are missing from TCRdb's copy, which holds only in-frame ones; the method was immunoSEQ multiplex PCR. The table shows hundreds of thousands of clones, with more than 85% occurring only once. This material consisted of peripheral blood, taken approximately 5 months after surgery. The receptors derive from a boy younger than two with tuberous sclerosis and intractable seizures.

The V call is TRBV4-2, the J call TRBJ1-3, with D hard to call. The CDR3 contains 16 residues. The V gene lost 0 bases and the J gene lost 0 bases, with 9 bases spanning the gap. Per the germline V gene, CDR1 is LGHNA and CDR2 is YNFKEQ. CDR3 residues: CASSQDPGVSGNTIYF. Here the CDR3 DNA reads TGTGCCAGCAGCCAAGATCCCGGCGTCTCTGGAAACACCATATATTTT.

V gene TRBV2 combines with J gene TRBJ2-1; 14 nucleotides match TRBD2. The CDR3 is 15 amino acids. Unmatched junction bases numbered 8, after V lost 1 base and J lost 15 bases. Looked up from germline, CDR1 is SNHLY and CDR2 is FYNNEI. CDR3 region: CASSEDRTSGGWPFF. The CDR3 DNA is TGTGCCAGCAGTGAAGACAGGACTAGCGGGGGGTGGCCGTTCTTC. The full variable domain, its missing parts supplied by reference TRBV2 and TRBJ2-1, is EPEVTQTPSHQVTQMGQEVILRCVPISNHLYFYWYRQILGQKVEFLVSFYNNEISEKSEIFDDQFSVERPDGSNFTLKIRSTKLEDSAMYFCASSEDRTSGGWPFFGPGTRLTVL.

Remarks on this clone: A junction boundary mismatches the germline segment, possibly from a read error. J is TRBJ1-2 and V is TRBV7-3, with 9 bases aligning to TRBD1. The CDR3 is 16 amino acids. CDR1 and CDR2 (germline): SGHTA, FQGTGA. CDR3 sequence (DNA): TGTGCCAGCAGCTTAGGTCCGGGACAGGGAGACTATGGCTACGCCTTC. As protein: CASSLGPGQGDYGYAF.

This clone appeared a single time. The chain uses TRBV11-1 and TRBJ1-1; no reliable D call. The CDR3 totals 13 residues. Trimming pared 1 base from V and 1 base from J, leaving 4 bases between. Germline-derived CDR1 and CDR2 are SGHAT and FQDESV (reference sequence). The CDR3 protein is CASSLDQNTEAFF. The CDR3, as DNA: TGTGCCAGCAGCTTAGACCAGAACACTGAAGCTTTCTTT.

The chain carries TRBV2 and TRBJ1-2; TRBD1 agrees at 10 bases. After removal of 7 bases from V and 7 bases from J, the junction contained 9 bases not matched to a gene. The CDR3 consists of 14 residues. From germline, CDR1 is SNHLY and CDR2 FYNNEI. The CDR3, as DNA: TGTGCCAGCACTGACGACAGGGGGCAGGGTGGCTACACCTTC. This encodes CASTDDRGQGGYTF.

In this sample, this clone turned up once. V usage is TRBV7-9 and J usage is TRBJ1-1; D is undetermined. Germline loops: CDR1 SEHNR, CDR2 FQNEAQ (reference sequence). CDR3 length: 12 amino acids. Trimming shortened V by 1 base and J by 11 bases, and 11 bases separated the two germline ends. CDR3 region: CASSLESFEAFF. The CDR3 DNA sequence: TGTGCCAGCAGCTTAGAGTCGTTCGAGGCTTTCTTT.

The V call is TRBV9, the J call TRBJ2-7; weak D call: TRBD1 (5 bases). V lost 8 bases, J lost 1 base, and 13 bases lay in between. The CDR3 sequence is 13 residues long. CDR1 and CDR2 (germline): SGDLS, YYNGEE. CDR3 amino acids: CARGPSTSYEQYF. As DNA, the CDR3 is TGTGCCAGGGGGCCCTCCACATCCTACGAGCAGTACTTC.

The J gene is TRBJ2-5, the V gene TRBV5-6; 11 nucleotides agree with TRBD2. The CDR3 consists of 16 residues. Germline loops: CDR1 SGHDT, CDR2 YYEEEE. J lost 2 bases, V lost 0 bases, and 3 bases had no gene match. CDR3 protein: CASSLVSGGAQETQYF. CDR3 DNA sequence: TGTGCCAGCAGCTTGGTTAGCGGGGGGGCACAAGAGACCCAGTACTTC.